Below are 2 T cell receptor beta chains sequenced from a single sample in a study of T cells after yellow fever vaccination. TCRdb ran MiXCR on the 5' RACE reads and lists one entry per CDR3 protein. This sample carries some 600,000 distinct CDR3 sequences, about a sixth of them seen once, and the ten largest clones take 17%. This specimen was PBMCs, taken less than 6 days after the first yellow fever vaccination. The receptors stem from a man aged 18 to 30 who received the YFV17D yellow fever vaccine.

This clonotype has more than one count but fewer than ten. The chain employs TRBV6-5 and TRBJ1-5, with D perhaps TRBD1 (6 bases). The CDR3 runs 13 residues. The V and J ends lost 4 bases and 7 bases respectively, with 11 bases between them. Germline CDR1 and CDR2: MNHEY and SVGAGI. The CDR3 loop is CASSSGDRQPQHF. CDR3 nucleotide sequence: TGTGCCAGCAGTTCAGGGGATAGGCAGCCCCAGCATTTT.

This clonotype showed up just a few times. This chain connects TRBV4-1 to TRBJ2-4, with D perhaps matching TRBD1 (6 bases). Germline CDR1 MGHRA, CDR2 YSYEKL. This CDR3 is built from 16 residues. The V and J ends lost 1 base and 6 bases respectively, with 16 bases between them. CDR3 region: CASSQGGLGARNIQYF. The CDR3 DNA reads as TGCGCCAGCAGCCAAGGGGGGCTGGGGGCTCGAAACATTCAGTACTTC.